This TCR beta chain was captured in a study of T cells in Graves' hyperthyroidism and ophthalmopathy. Study in general: Once the initial diagnosis was made, peripheral blood was obtained before any treatment.

The CDR3 is 15 residues long. Per the germline V gene, CDR1 is SGHTA and CDR2 is FQGTGA. Trimming cost V 6 bases and J 8 bases, with 21 bases left between them. The authors obtained PBMCs from 9 to 10 ml of fresh peripheral blood. RNA transcripts were the template for amplifying TCR beta CDR3 regions. A set of HTBI primers served as the primers for a first-round RT-PCR of the TCR CDR3. MiXCR, applied by TCRdb to the multiplex PCR reads, yields one record per CDR3 protein. The data show more than 600,000 distinct CDR3 sequences, with about 16% seen just once and about 8.4% held by the top ten. The TCR originated in a man younger than 35 with Graves' hyperthyroidism. The specimen sequenced was blood. This chain links TRBV7-3 with TRBJ2-3; no definite D call. As DNA, the CDR3 is TGTGCCAGCAGTTCGCGGTCTACAGTTAATGGTACGCAGTATTTT. Its protein is CASSSRSTVNGTQYF.